The sequence of this TCR beta chain was determined in a study of naive and memory T cell subsets. Study-wide points: Far more TCRs reportedly came from tuberculin skin test site biopsies. Higher TCR numbers at tuberculin sites reflect T cell infiltration, per interpretation.

As to treatment: skin biopsy from PPD injection site in Mantoux-positive individual. An oligonucleotide containing a UMI was ligated to the 3' end of TCR cDNA. Skin biopsies came from PPD injection sites in Mantoux-positive individuals. This clonotype was seen repeatedly, ten times or more. As yet, its antigen is unknown. The V end lost 7 bases, the J end lost 1 base, and 17 bases lay between the germline ends. The CDR3 is 16 amino acids. Germline V gene sequence: CDR1 MDHEN, CDR2 SYDVKM. Ligated cDNA underwent four rounds of PCR with nested alpha and beta constant region primers and SP2. MiXCR, applied by TCRdb to the UMI-ligation and nested PCR reads, yields one record per CDR3 protein. The data contain 11,000 to 15,000 distinct CDR3 sequences, around 5.5% of them singletons.

This TCR came from an adult in good health. Specimen: skin, collected from a tuberculin skin test site. The rearrangement joins TRBV28 to TRBJ1-3; tentatively, D is TRBD1 (5 bases). CDR3 region: CASIYQGVSSGNTIYF. CDR3 DNA sequence: TGTGCCAGCATCTATCAGGGCGTATCTTCTGGAAACACCATATATTTT.